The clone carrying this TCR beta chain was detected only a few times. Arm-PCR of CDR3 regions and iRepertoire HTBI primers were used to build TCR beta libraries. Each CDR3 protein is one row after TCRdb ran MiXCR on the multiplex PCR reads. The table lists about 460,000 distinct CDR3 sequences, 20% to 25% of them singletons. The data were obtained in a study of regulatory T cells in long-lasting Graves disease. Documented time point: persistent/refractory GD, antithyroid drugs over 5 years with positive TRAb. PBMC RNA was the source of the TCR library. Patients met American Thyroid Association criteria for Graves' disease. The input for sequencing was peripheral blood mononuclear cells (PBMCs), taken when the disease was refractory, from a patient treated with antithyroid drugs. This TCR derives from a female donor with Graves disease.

As DNA, the CDR3 is TGTGCCATCAGGGATAGCTATCCCGGGACCCATGGCTCCTACGAGCAGTACTTC. It yields the protein CAIRDSYPGTHGSYEQYF. The chain links TRBV10-3 to TRBJ2-7, with D perhaps TRBD1 or TRBD2 (5 bases each). Germline CDR1 ENHRY, CDR2 SYGVKD. V lost 6 bases to trimming and J lost 0 bases, with 24 bases between them. CDR3 size: 18 residues.